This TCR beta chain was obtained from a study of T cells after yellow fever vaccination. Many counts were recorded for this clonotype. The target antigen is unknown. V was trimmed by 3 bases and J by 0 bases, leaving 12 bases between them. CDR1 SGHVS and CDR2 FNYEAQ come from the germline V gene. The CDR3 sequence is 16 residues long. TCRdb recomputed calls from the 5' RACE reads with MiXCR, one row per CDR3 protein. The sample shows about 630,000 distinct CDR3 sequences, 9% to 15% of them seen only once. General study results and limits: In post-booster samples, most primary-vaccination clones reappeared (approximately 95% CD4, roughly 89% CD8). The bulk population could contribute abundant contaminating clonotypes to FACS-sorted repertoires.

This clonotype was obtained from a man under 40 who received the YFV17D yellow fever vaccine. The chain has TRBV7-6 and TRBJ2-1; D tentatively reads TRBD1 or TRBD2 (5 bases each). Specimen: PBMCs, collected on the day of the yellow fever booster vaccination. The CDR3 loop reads CASSFRDPTSYNEQFF. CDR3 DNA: TGTGCCAGCAGCTTCCGGGACCCAACCTCCTACAATGAGCAGTTCTTC.